This is a list of T cell receptor beta chains from one sample in a study of blood T cell repertoires in COVID-19. Produced via immunoSEQ multiplex PCR; TCRdb's table is partial and in-frame only. The sample holds some 150,000 clones; around 85% are singletons and the top ten take 0.63%. What was sequenced was peripheral blood. The receptors here all came from a man aged 55-75 years with COVID-19, enrolled during active disease. Both conserved end residues are part of each CDR3. Fields, in order: D gene, V gene, J gene, clone size, CDR3 DNA, CDR3 protein. D genes are given only for firm matches. A clone size is listed for some rows: how often the clone was seen (once, few, many), or a class if it is expanded.

TRBD1	TRBV6-5	TRBJ1-6	once	TGTGCCAGCAGTCCAAACAGGGGATATAATTCACCCCTCCACTTT	CASSPNRGYNSPLHF
NA	TRBV28	TRBJ1-6	NA	TGTGCAACGGTGGGGGGGGCCTATAATTCACCCCTCCACTTT	CATVGGAYNSPLHF
NA	TRBV9	TRBJ1-2	NA	TGTGCCAGCAGCGTAGAACCGATCGACAGAAGCTACACCTTC	CASSVEPIDRSYTF
NA	TRBV7-9	TRBJ1-5	NA	TGTGCCAGCAGCTTAGATCTCCCACAGGTTCAGCCCCAGCATTTT	CASSLDLPQVQPQHF
TRBD2	TRBV11-3	TRBJ2-7	NA	TGTGCCAGCAGGGGAGGGTTCTCTACCGAGCAGTACTTC	CASRGGFSTEQYF
TRBD2	TRBV3-1/TRBV3-2	TRBJ2-4	NA	TGTGCCAGCAGCCAAGTACGAAGCGGGGGCAAAAACATTCAGTACTTC	CASSQVRSGGKNIQYF
TRBD2	TRBV4-3	TRBJ2-1	NA	TGCGCCAGCAGCCAAGACTCCGGACTAGCGGGAGCCGATGAGCAGTTCTTC	CASSQDSGLAGADEQFF
NA	TRBV5-1	TRBJ1-1	NA	TGCGCCAGCAGCTTGGCAGGGTTTGACACTGAAGCTTTCTTT	CASSLAGFDTEAFF
NA	TRBV15	TRBJ2-4	NA	TGTGCCACCAGCAGAGGTGCGCCGACAGCCCTAGCCAAAAACATTCAGTACTTC	CATSRGAPTALAKNIQYF
TRBD2	TRBV7-7	TRBJ2-7	NA	TGTGCTAGCACCTGGGGAGGGACGCCCCCCTCCTACGAGCAGTACTTC	CASTWGGTPPSYEQYF
NA	TRBV5-6	TRBJ1-3	NA	TGTGCCAGCAGCCAGGGTGGGGGCATGACTGACTTCTCTGGAAACACCATATATTTT	CASSQGGGMTDFSGNTIYF
NA	TRBV5-4	TRBJ1-6	NA	TGTGCCAGCAGCTTCGGGGGGGGACTATACGTTTCACCCCTCCACTTT	CASSFGGGLYVSPLHF
TRBD1	TRBV7-8	TRBJ2-5	once	TGTGCCAGCAGCCCATTATTAAACAGGGGGCGCCAGTACTTC	CASSPLLNRGRQYF
NA	TRBV18	TRBJ2-7	NA	TGTGCCAGCTCACCAGCCTCAAACAGCCTCGAGCAGTACTTC	CASSPASNSLEQYF
NA	TRBV18	TRBJ1-2	NA	TGTGCCAGCTCCGAGGGGAGGGCAGGCTATGGCTACACCTTC	CASSEGRAGYGYTF
NA	TRBV28	TRBJ1-4	NA	TGTGCCAGCAGTGTACCGGGACAAGGGCATGAAAAACTGTTTTTT	CASSVPGQGHEKLFF
TRBD1	TRBV5-1	TRBJ2-1	NA	TGCGCCAGCAGCTTGACAGGGGTTCAGTACAATGAGCAGTTCTTC	CASSLTGVQYNEQFF
NA	TRBV4-1	TRBJ2-3	NA	TGCGCCAGCAGCCAAGACCCGGGGATGGGCACAGATACGCAGTATTTT	CASSQDPGMGTDTQYF
NA	TRBV7-2	TRBJ1-5	once	TGTGCCAGCAGCTTATCTCCAGGCTCCCACCTACCGCCCCAGCATTTT	CASSLSPGSHLPPQHF
TRBD1	TRBV4-2	TRBJ1-2	NA	TGTGCCAGCAGCCAAGATTTGATAGGGGGCCGGAACTATGGCTACACCTTC	CASSQDLIGGRNYGYTF
NA	TRBV18	TRBJ2-2	NA	TGTGCCAGCTCACCATTGGGGACACAGGGTTCCGGGGAGCTGTTTTTT	CASSPLGTQGSGELFF
NA	TRBV18	TRBJ2-1	NA	TGTGCCAGCTCACCGGGTAAGGACATGACCTACAATGAGCAGTTCTTC	CASSPGKDMTYNEQFF
NA	TRBV27	TRBJ1-3	NA	TGTGCCAGCAGTTTATCGGCCAGCTCTGGAAACACCATATATTTT	CASSLSASSGNTIYF
TRBD1	TRBV27	TRBJ2-2	NA	TGTGCCAGCAGAGATACAGGGGTGGGGGAGCTGTTTTTT	CASRDTGVGELFF
TRBD2	TRBV18	TRBJ2-3	NA	TGTGCCAGCTCATCCTCTCCCCGGGGGGGACGGGAGAGCACAGATACGCAGTATTTT	CASSSSPRGGRESTDTQYF
TRBD1	TRBV7-2	TRBJ2-1	NA	TGTGCCAGCAGCCCCGGGACAGGGGTTTACAATGAGCAGTTCTTC	CASSPGTGVYNEQFF